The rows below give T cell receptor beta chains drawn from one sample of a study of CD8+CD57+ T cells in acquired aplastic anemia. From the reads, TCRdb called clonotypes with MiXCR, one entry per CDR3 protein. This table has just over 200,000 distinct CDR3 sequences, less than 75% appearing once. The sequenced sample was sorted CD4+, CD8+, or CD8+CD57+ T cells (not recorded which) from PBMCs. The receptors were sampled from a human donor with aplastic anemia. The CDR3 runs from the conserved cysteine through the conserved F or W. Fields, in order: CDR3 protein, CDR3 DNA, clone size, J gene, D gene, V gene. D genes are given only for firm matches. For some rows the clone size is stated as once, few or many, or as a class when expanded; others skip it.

cdr3_aa: CASSLAIVRGYQETQYF
cdr3_nt: TGTGCCAGCAGCTTAGCAATAGTTAGGGGATACCAAGAGACCCAGTACTTC
clone_size: once
j_call: TRBJ2-5
d_call: .
v_call: TRBV7-8

cdr3_aa: CASSLAVLGNNEQFF
cdr3_nt: TGTGCCAGTTCACTAGCGGTTTTGGGTAACAATGAGCAGTTCTTC
clone_size: .
j_call: TRBJ2-1
d_call: TRBD2
v_call: TRBV19

cdr3_aa: CATSRDRQVGEGNTIYF
cdr3_nt: TGTGCCACCAGCAGAGATCGACAGGTCGGAGAGGGAAACACCATATATTTT
clone_size: once
j_call: TRBJ1-3
d_call: .
v_call: TRBV15

cdr3_aa: CAISTPGEQYF
cdr3_nt: TGTGCCATCAGCACACCGGGCGAGCAGTACTTC
clone_size: .
j_call: TRBJ2-7
d_call: .
v_call: TRBV10-3

cdr3_aa: CASSRHRQGGRVEAFF
cdr3_nt: TGTGCCAGCAGCCGCCACCGACAGGGCGGACGGGTTGAAGCTTTCTTT
clone_size: .
j_call: TRBJ1-1
d_call: TRBD1
v_call: TRBV11-2

cdr3_aa: CASRPDRGNTEAFF
cdr3_nt: TGCGCCAGCAGACCAGACAGGGGGAACACTGAAGCTTTCTTT
clone_size: .
j_call: TRBJ1-1
d_call: TRBD1
v_call: TRBV5-1

cdr3_aa: CASSKQATSGNTIYF
cdr3_nt: TGTGCCAGTAGTAAACAGGCTACATCTGGAAACACCATATATTTT
clone_size: .
j_call: TRBJ1-3
d_call: .
v_call: TRBV19

cdr3_aa: CASSLAGGAGELFF
cdr3_nt: TGTGCCAGCAGCCTAGCGGGGGGTGCCGGGGAGCTGTTTTTT
clone_size: .
j_call: TRBJ2-2
d_call: TRBD2
v_call: TRBV7-3

cdr3_aa: CAISAQGQGSNQPQHF
cdr3_nt: TGTGCCATCAGTGCTCAGGGACAGGGTAGCAATCAGCCCCAGCATTTT
clone_size: .
j_call: TRBJ1-5
d_call: TRBD1
v_call: TRBV10-3

cdr3_aa: CASSGDRAYEQYF
cdr3_nt: TGTGCCAGCAGTGGGGACAGGGCCTACGAGCAGTACTTC
clone_size: .
j_call: TRBJ2-7
d_call: TRBD1
v_call: TRBV2

cdr3_aa: CASSLAPQRGLSYEQYF
cdr3_nt: TGTGCCAGCAGCTTAGCGCCCCAGCGGGGTTTGTCCTACGAGCAGTACTTC
clone_size: .
j_call: TRBJ2-7
d_call: TRBD2
v_call: TRBV11-2

cdr3_aa: CATSDRGRDEQYF
cdr3_nt: TGTGCCACCAGTGACAGGGGCAGGGACGAGCAGTACTTC
clone_size: few
j_call: TRBJ2-7
d_call: .
v_call: TRBV24-1

cdr3_aa: CASKGLNTEAFF
cdr3_nt: TGTGCCAGCAAGGGTCTGAACACTGAAGCTTTCTTT
clone_size: .
j_call: TRBJ1-1
d_call: .
v_call: TRBV7-9

cdr3_aa: CSVGSVPGSGGMQETQYF
cdr3_nt: TGCAGCGTCGGGTCCGTCCCCGGGAGCGGGGGGATGCAAGAGACCCAGTACTTC
clone_size: .
j_call: TRBJ2-5
d_call: TRBD2
v_call: TRBV29-1